The 25 T cell receptor beta chains listed next were all sequenced from one sample in a study. TCRdb used MiXCR to reprocess the 5' RACE reads, holding one entry per CDR3 protein. Among approximately 57,000 distinct CDR3 sequences listed, less than 25% were seen once. Treg sorting used a CD4+CD25+CD127-/low gate. The sample taken for sequencing was tumor-infiltrating Tregs sorted from the breast tumor. All receptors derive from a female donor with breast cancer.

A few counts support this clonotype. The chain carries TRBV11-2 and TRBJ2-5; the match to TRBD1 covers 8 bases. The CDR3 totals 15 residues. Trimming removed 3 bases from V and 6 bases from J; junction bases left unmatched: 9. Germline loops: CDR1 SGHAT, CDR2 FQNNGV. CDR3 region: CASSFVRGLGKTQYF. The CDR3 region has the DNA TGTGCCAGCAGCTTCGTCAGGGGGCTGGGGAAGACCCAGTACTTC.

This clonotype has just a few counts. The chain joins TRBV27 to TRBJ1-3, with 7 bases matching TRBD1. Looked up from germline, CDR1 is MNHEY and CDR2 is SMNVEV (reference sequence). J was trimmed by 0 bases and V by 6 bases; bases with no gene match: 5. The CDR3 consists of 15 residues. CDR3 sequence (DNA): TGTGCCAGCAGCCTACAGGGGATCTCTGGAAACACCATATATTTT. It codes for CASSLQGISGNTIYF.

This clonotype was detected only a few times. This chain's CDR3 is CAISESLIRTDYQPQHF. Written as DNA, the CDR3 is TGTGCCATCAGTGAGTCCCTAATAAGGACAGACTATCAGCCCCAGCATTTT. V and J are TRBV10-3 and TRBJ1-5, with a possible D match to TRBD1 (6 bases). V was clipped by 0 bases and J by 5 bases, with 17 bases between them. CDR3 length: 17 residues. CDR1 ENHRY and CDR2 SYGVKD come from the germline V gene.

This clonotype was counted between two and nine times. This chain links TRBV20-1 with TRBJ1-2; a possible D gene is TRBD1 (5 bases). The V gene's germline CDR1 is DFQATT and CDR2 SNEGSKA (reference sequence). Trimming pared 6 bases from V and 6 bases from J, leaving 20 bases between. This CDR3 has 14 residues. The CDR3 protein is CSAARSGVSDGYTF. For the CDR3, the DNA is TGCAGTGCGGCCCGGTCGGGGGTGTCCGATGGCTACACCTTC.

The chain couples TRBV5-1 to TRBJ2-3; 9 positions match TRBD1. Germline loops: CDR1 SGHRS, CDR2 YFSETQ. The CDR3 contains 13 residues. V lost 8 bases, J lost 5 bases, and 6 bases stayed unmatched. CDR3 DNA sequence: TGCGCCAGTGGTACAGGGGGCCAAGATACGCAGTATTTT. It encodes CASGTGGQDTQYF.

At least ten counts were recorded for this clonotype. The rearrangement joins TRBV4-1 to TRBJ2-4, with unresolved D. The CDR3 loop spans 16 amino acids. Trimming pared 3 bases from V and 0 bases from J, leaving 12 bases between. Germline CDR1 and CDR2: MGHRA and YSYEKL. The CDR3 DNA reads TGCGCCAGCAGCCACCGAGGCGGATTAGCCAAAAACATTCAGTACTTC. This translates into CASSHRGGLAKNIQYF.

The chain has TRBV7-2 and TRBJ1-1, with 7 bases fitting TRBD1. Unmatched junction bases numbered 3, after V lost 6 bases and J lost 2 bases. Germline CDR1 reads SGHTA; CDR2 reads FQGNSA. The CDR3 consists of 13 residues. CDR3 coding DNA: TGTGCCAGCAGTTGGGACAGCAACACTGAAGCTTTCTTT. This codes for CASSWDSNTEAFF.

J is TRBJ2-4 and V is TRBV15, with TRBD2 as a possible D gene (5 bases). The CDR3 is 15 residues long. Germline CDR1 reads LNHNV; CDR2 reads YYDKDF (reference sequence). V was shortened by 1 base and J by 0 bases, with 7 bases between the two germline ends. The CDR3 DNA follows: TGTGCCACCAGCAGAGCTGGACTAGCCAAAAACATTCAGTACTTC. Residues: CATSRAGLAKNIQYF.

This clonotype is classed as medium-sized (0.01 to 0.1%). V and J are TRBV29-1 and TRBJ1-2; D uncertain. The CDR3 runs 11 residues. The germline gives CDR1 SQVTM, CDR2 ANQGSEA. V lost 7 bases to trimming and J lost 8 bases, with 14 bases between them. The CDR3: CSALLFGGYTF. DNA for the CDR3: TGCAGCGCCCTTCTTTTCGGCGGCTACACCTTC.

Many counts were recorded for this clonotype. This rearrangement joins TRBV6-1 to TRBJ1-5; a possible D gene is TRBD1 (5 bases). Germline CDR1 MNHNS, CDR2 SASEGT. Trimming pared 11 bases from V and 7 bases from J, leaving 18 bases between. The CDR3 consists of 13 residues. CDR3 DNA: TGTGCCTCCCTCGGAGGGGAAGGACAGCCCCAGCATTTT. Translating gives CASLGGEGQPQHF.

V and J are TRBV28 and TRBJ1-2; the match to TRBD1 covers 8 bases. The V gene end was trimmed by 6 bases and the J gene end by 8 bases; junction bases not matched to a gene: 8. This CDR3 spans 13 amino acids. The V gene's germline CDR1 is MDHEN and CDR2 SYDVKM. As DNA, the CDR3 is TGTGCCAGCAGGGAAGGACAGGGTTACGGCTACACCTTC. Translating gives CASREGQGYGYTF.

This clonotype was found a few times. The genes are TRBV5-1 and TRBJ2-6, with D tentatively TRBD1 (5 bases). V gave up 3 bases and J gave up 0 bases, with 16 bases separating them. Germline-derived CDR1 and CDR2 are SGHRS and YFSETQ. The CDR3 runs to 18 residues. The CDR3 reads CASSSVGREISGANVLTF. As DNA, the CDR3 is TGCGCCAGCAGCTCCGTAGGCAGGGAAATCTCTGGGGCCAACGTCCTGACTTTC.

A word on this clonotype: A clone one base away is much larger, so this may be a read error. V gene TRBV7-2 combines with J gene TRBJ2-3; no definite D call. TRBJ1-5 matches the DNA end more closely, so the J call is doubtful. The germline V gene has CDR1 SGHTA and CDR2 FQGNSA. CDR3 length: 12 amino acids. In nucleotides, the CDR3 is TGTGCCAGCAGCTCCTACACAGATACGCAGCATTTT. Amino acid sequence: CASSSYTDTQHF.

This clonotype was detected many times. The chain combines TRBV6-1 with TRBJ2-7; possible D gene TRBD1, 6 bases. Between the trimmed V and J ends, which lost 5 bases and 7 bases, there was a span of 12 bases. CDR3 length: 12 amino acids. Per the germline V gene, CDR1 is MNHNS and CDR2 is SASEGT. CDR3 residues: CASSIGQTEQYF. CDR3 nucleotides: TGTGCCAGCAGTATTGGACAGACGGAGCAGTACTTC.

This clonotype has a handful of counts. The chain carries TRBV18 and TRBJ1-2; D uncertain. V lost 4 bases and J 2 bases, leaving 11 bases between the germline ends. CDR3 length equals 14 residues. Germline lookup yields CDR1 KGHSH and CDR2 LQKENI. DNA of the CDR3: TGTGCCAGCTCACTAGAATACTTGAACTATGGCTACACCTTC. Protein: CASSLEYLNYGYTF.

This clonotype was found a few times. The chain is built from TRBV28 and TRBJ2-5; TRBD2 matches 9 bases. Germline V gene lookup returns CDR1 MDHEN and CDR2 SYDVKM. CDR3 size: 16 residues. V dropped 3 bases and J dropped 3; count of bases not matched to a gene: 8. DNA of the CDR3: TGTGCCAGCAGTTTGGCTAGCGGGGCGATCGAAGAGACCCAGTACTTC. The encoded protein is CASSLASGAIEETQYF. Full variable domain (outside the CDR3, taken from reference TRBV28 and TRBJ2-5): DVKVTQSSRYLVKRTGEKVFLECVQDMDHENMFWYRQDPGLGLRLIYFSYDVKMKEKGDIPEGYSVSREKKERFSLILESASTNQTSMYLCASSLASGAIEETQYFGPGTRLLVL.

This clonotype was detected once. The germline gene is not matched at one end of the junction; a read error may be the cause. This rearrangement joins TRBV11-2 to TRBJ2-7; TRBD1 matches 7 bases. The CDR3 contains 15 residues. Germline V gives CDR1 SGHAT, CDR2 FQNNGV. The CDR3 coding sequence is TGTGTCAGCAGCTTAGGACAGGAGAACTCGCGGGAGCAGTACTTC. Amino acid sequence: CVSSLGQENSREQYF.

V usage is TRBV20-1 and J usage is TRBJ2-5; a weak D match, TRBD1 (6 bases). The V gene's germline CDR1 is DFQATT and CDR2 SNEGSKA (reference sequence). V dropped 3 bases and J dropped 2 bases, with 19 bases sitting between them. The CDR3 has 16 amino acids. This CDR3 reads CSASPPGRGQQETQYF. The CDR3 coding sequence is TGCAGTGCTAGTCCGCCGGGCAGGGGACAACAAGAGACCCAGTACTTC.

This clonotype was detected only a few times. The CDR3 is CARSGLAGETQYF. In DNA form, the CDR3 reads TGTGCCCGATCTGGACTAGCGGGAGAGACCCAGTACTTC. The V gene is TRBV4-2, the J gene TRBJ2-5, with 11 bases matching TRBD2. V was clipped by 11 bases and J by 4 bases; unmatched bases: 6. CDR1 is LGHNA and CDR2 is YNFKEQ in the germline V gene. CDR3 length: 13 amino acids.

The rearrangement joins TRBV11-2 to TRBJ2-6; TRBD1 is a possible D gene (5 bases). V gave up 5 bases and J gave up 2 bases, with 13 bases separating them. The CDR3 is made up of 16 amino acids. Germline CDR1 SGHAT, CDR2 FQNNGV. CDR3 residues: CASSRMGLAGANVLTF. CDR3 in DNA: TGTGCCAGCAGCCGAATGGGGCTAGCTGGGGCCAACGTCCTGACTTTC.

This clonotype was observed many times. The rearrangement links TRBV24-1 to TRBJ1-5; tentative D call: TRBD1 (5 bases). Per germline, CDR1 KGHDR and CDR2 SFDVKD. The length of the CDR3 is 16 residues. Trimming stripped 4 bases from V and 0 bases from J, with 12 bases between. In DNA form, the CDR3 reads TGTGCCACCAGTGAAAGGGCCAGGGATAGCAATCAGCCCCAGCATTTT. Protein sequence: CATSERARDSNQPQHF.

V is TRBV5-1 and J is TRBJ1-2; possibly TRBD1 for D (6 bases). This CDR3 spans 15 amino acids. Trimming cost V 0 bases and J 9 bases, with 18 bases left between them. The V gene's germline CDR1 is SGHRS and CDR2 YFSETQ. The CDR3 is CASSLGQGPTSSYTF. In DNA, the CDR3 is TGCGCCAGCAGCTTGGGGCAGGGGCCTACTTCTAGCTACACCTTC. Combining the CDR3 with reference TRBV5-1 and TRBJ1-2 gives the whole variable domain KAGVTQTPRYLIKTRGQQVTLSCSPISGHRSVSWYQQTPGQGLQFLFEYFSETQRNKGNFPGRFSGRQFSNSRSEMNVSTLELGDSALYLCASSLGQGPTSSYTFGSGTRLTVV.

The chain recombines TRBV4-2 with TRBJ2-7, with D uncertain. Germline V lookup: CDR1 LGHNA, CDR2 YNFKEQ. V was shortened by 0 bases and J by 6 bases, with 12 bases between the two germline ends. This CDR3 comprises 14 residues. This CDR3 reads CASSQERQPSEQYF. Here the CDR3 DNA reads TGTGCCAGCAGCCAAGAGAGGCAGCCCTCCGAGCAGTACTTC.

J is TRBJ2-5 and V is TRBV7-2; 11 bases match TRBD2. The CDR3 loop spans 15 amino acids. V lost 5 bases to trimming and J lost 4 bases; unmatched junction nucleotides: 6. Germline lookup yields CDR1 SGHTA and CDR2 FQGNSA. The CDR3 spells CASSTRLAGRETQYF. CDR3 coding DNA: TGTGCCAGCAGCACAAGACTAGCGGGAAGAGAGACCCAGTACTTC.

This clonotype has at least ten counts. This chain uses TRBV6-1 with TRBJ1-2, with D perhaps TRBD1 (5 bases). The length of the CDR3 is 14 residues. V lost 8 bases to trimming and J lost 8 bases, with 21 bases between them. CDR1 and CDR2 from the germline V gene are MNHNS and SASEGT. CDR3 in DNA: TGTGCCAGCGGGGAGTCCCGGGACGTATTCGGCTACACCTTC. This sequence encodes CASGESRDVFGYTF.